This paragraph covers one T cell receptor (beta chain) sequence. Its antigen has not been determined. Base-call qualities are not available, and no considerably larger clone is one nucleotide away. The sample holds other DNA sequences that translate to the same CDR3. This sample stems from a study of cytomegalovirus exposure and HLA in healthy donors (dated by TCRdb to the late 2010s). Regarding the study in general: A later analysis indicated that the 120 or so validation repertoires were generated on the platform also employed for the roughly 730 repertoires of the first cohort. The study aimed to test whether signatures of past pathogen exposure could be identified by cataloging public T cell receptors. To predict cytomegalovirus infection status, the study combined high-throughput TCR immunosequencing, statistical association of individual TCRs with disease status, and machine learning. Besides the first cohort of roughly 700 subjects, a separate validation cohort made up of roughly 130 different subjects was used.

Based on the germline V gene, the CDR1 and CDR2 sequences are SGHRS and YFSETQ. The CDR3 measures 15 amino acids from cysteine to phenylalanine. The entry retains the CDR3 DNA only, 45 bases that are in frame from base 1. V lost 0 bases and J lost 0 bases; the stretch between them is 9 bases long. Library creation used the immunoSEQ multiplex PCR assay. In the authors' own workflow: A statistical classification framework was built to diagnose cytomegalovirus status from the catalog of TCR beta chain sequences. TCRdb limited this immuneACCESS table to in-frame rearrangements with V and J called. A share of clones is missing; checked studies link under half to unresolved V genes, and the rest is unexplained. The V and J calls and clone size are taken from that table; D and trimming were inferred from the DNA. In this sample the table shows 120,000 or so clones, more than 70% of which occur a single time. The ten largest clones add up to about 5.3% of the sample.

The donors were included in the validation cohort of 120 subjects, a group kept apart from the approximately 700-subject first cohort. Results the study describes overall, beyond this receptor: It was suggested by the authors that the approach could potentially be generalized to other disease states and immunological phenotypes. A later analysis found that TCRs clustered in the first cohort also tended to co-occur in the 120 or so validation repertoires, with 94% of cluster scores above 0. A few of the identified cytomegalovirus-associated TCR beta chains were confirmed in vitro to be specific for cytomegalovirus antigens. While some public TCRs were present in many individuals, most TCR sequences turned up only very rarely across donors. The validation cohort had no HLA typing available for a later analysis, so co-occurrence within that cohort was assessed over all 130 or so repertoires. The study gave a list of 150 to 200 TCR beta chains associated with cytomegalovirus. Cytomegalovirus status was reported to be diagnosed by the classifier with high specificity and sensitivity in both the original and validation cohorts.

Recombination linked TRBV5-1 to TRBJ1-2, and perhaps TRBD1 as D gene, on 6 matching bases. Sample: PBMCs. The TCR comes from a man younger than 35 in good health and CMV-seronegative. CDR3 region: CASSLEGGTNYGYTF. The DNA sequence reads TGCGCCAGCAGCTTGGAGGGGGGGACTAACTATGGCTACACCTTC.